This T cell receptor (beta chain) derives from a study of blood T cell repertoires in COVID-19 (dated by TCRdb to about 2020). For the wider study: Samples covering the acute and convalescent phases of COVID-19 were provided by collaborators in the United States, Italy and Spain. The prospective study material was composed of cDNA or gDNA derived from T cells, B-cell-depleted T cells, or PBMCs. The samples were drawn from the first 160 participants of the ongoing ImmuneRACE study and from 1,254 subjects provided by 6 global collaborators. Nearly every sample came with metadata listing a de-identified subject ID, COVID-19 status, age in years and sex. HLA class I and class II types, where available, came from metadata supplied by the sample provider rather than from assay-based typing. A freely available public database, intended as a resource for researchers studying the immune response to SARS-CoV-2, is where the repertoires were released. Deeply sampled blood TCRbeta repertoires from subjects exposed to, actively infected with, or recovered from COVID-19 were included in the dataset.

The collaborating institutions used their own protocols to collect whole blood in K2EDTA tubes. For TCRbeta analysis, collaborators shipped samples in one of three forms: frozen whole blood, isolated PBMCs, or DNA extracted from either of those sample types. As regards this clone: Its specific antigen is unknown. No much larger clonotype is one base removed from it; base qualities were not supplied.

General conclusions and limits of the study: The amount of clinical and demographic metadata varied by source and participant and was provided uncurated.

CDR1 SGDLS and CDR2 YYNGEE are derived from the germline V gene. The CDR3 contains 15 residues, cysteine and phenylalanine counted. Only the CDR3 DNA stays, 45 bases, in frame from base 1. The germline V and J ends show losses of 2 bases and 8 bases respectively, and no gene match explains 6 bases of the junction. The immunoSEQ Assay, a bias-controlled multiplex PCR, was used to amplify TCRbeta CDR3 regions from genomic DNA. The study's own analysis went as follows. The number of nucleated cells in each sample was estimated from the amplification of reference gene primers within the assay. Sequence reads were collapsed and filtered to measure the absolute abundance of every unique TCRbeta CDR3 rearrangement. Productive Simpson clonality was computed per sample as the square root of Simpson's diversity index over productive rearrangements. TCRdb provides this immuneACCESS table in a form limited to in-frame rearrangements. Some clones are lacking; in checked studies, under half of them reflect an unresolved V gene, and why the rest are absent is not known. The V and J calls and clone size are taken from that table; D and trimming were inferred from the DNA. In this sample the table shows around 200,000 clones, around 81% of which occur a single time. The ten largest clonotypes hold approximately 2.6% of the sample.

The rearrangement joined TRBV9 to TRBJ1-4; TRBD1 agrees with 10 junctional bases. The sample was peripheral blood. This receptor was identified in a human donor with acute or convalescent COVID-19. The donor label of this sample is uncertain. The CDR3 reads as follows: CASSVTGTGDEKLFF. The base sequence is TGTGCCAGCAGCGTCACCGGGACAGGGGACGAAAAACTGTTTTTT.